Described below is a single TCR beta chain sequence and its context. In its sample, this clone was seen a few times. The antigen it binds to is not known. No base-level quality is on record; no much larger clone is a single base apart. Focal radiation therapy combined with CTLA-4 blockade (ipilimumab) was tested in patients with chemo-refractory metastatic non-small-cell lung cancer. The library was made by the immunoSEQ multiplex PCR assay. TCRdb took over this immuneACCESS table, retaining in-frame rearrangements with V and J assigned. Such tables are incomplete; in checked studies, under half of the missing clones stem from an unresolved V gene, and the remainder is unexplained. This sample is represented by 43,000 or so clones; 70% to 75% of them were singletons. The ten largest make up around 3.3% of the sample. The CDR1 and CDR2 encoded by the germline V gene are SGHRS and YFSETQ. Its CDR3 holds 15 amino acids, cysteine through phenylalanine. Of all the DNA, just the CDR3 is kept, 45 bases in frame from base 1. V drops 0 bases and J drops 2 bases, leaving 12 bases in between.

This entry is derived from a study of radiotherapy plus CTLA-4 blockade in lung cancer (dated by TCRdb to 2016 to 2019). The study in broad terms: Objective responses occurred in roughly a sixth of enrolled patients, and around 29% achieved disease control.

Overall study results and their limits: After treatment with radiotherapy and ipilimumab, TCR clones that originated in tumors expanded in peripheral blood. The strongest predictors of response were reported to be early dynamic shifts in blood T cell clones along with a rise in serum interferon-beta following radiation.

In this chain, TRBV5-1 is recombined with TRBJ2-7; the D gene cannot be resolved reliably. The sequences come from peripheral blood, collected from a patient treated with radiotherapy plus ipilimumab. The receptor was isolated from a human donor with non-small cell lung cancer who had a complete response to radiotherapy plus ipilimumab. Here the CDR3 is given as CASSLGQALAYEQYF. In nucleotides, the sequence is TGCGCCAGCAGCTTGGGACAAGCCCTCGCCTACGAGCAGTACTTC.